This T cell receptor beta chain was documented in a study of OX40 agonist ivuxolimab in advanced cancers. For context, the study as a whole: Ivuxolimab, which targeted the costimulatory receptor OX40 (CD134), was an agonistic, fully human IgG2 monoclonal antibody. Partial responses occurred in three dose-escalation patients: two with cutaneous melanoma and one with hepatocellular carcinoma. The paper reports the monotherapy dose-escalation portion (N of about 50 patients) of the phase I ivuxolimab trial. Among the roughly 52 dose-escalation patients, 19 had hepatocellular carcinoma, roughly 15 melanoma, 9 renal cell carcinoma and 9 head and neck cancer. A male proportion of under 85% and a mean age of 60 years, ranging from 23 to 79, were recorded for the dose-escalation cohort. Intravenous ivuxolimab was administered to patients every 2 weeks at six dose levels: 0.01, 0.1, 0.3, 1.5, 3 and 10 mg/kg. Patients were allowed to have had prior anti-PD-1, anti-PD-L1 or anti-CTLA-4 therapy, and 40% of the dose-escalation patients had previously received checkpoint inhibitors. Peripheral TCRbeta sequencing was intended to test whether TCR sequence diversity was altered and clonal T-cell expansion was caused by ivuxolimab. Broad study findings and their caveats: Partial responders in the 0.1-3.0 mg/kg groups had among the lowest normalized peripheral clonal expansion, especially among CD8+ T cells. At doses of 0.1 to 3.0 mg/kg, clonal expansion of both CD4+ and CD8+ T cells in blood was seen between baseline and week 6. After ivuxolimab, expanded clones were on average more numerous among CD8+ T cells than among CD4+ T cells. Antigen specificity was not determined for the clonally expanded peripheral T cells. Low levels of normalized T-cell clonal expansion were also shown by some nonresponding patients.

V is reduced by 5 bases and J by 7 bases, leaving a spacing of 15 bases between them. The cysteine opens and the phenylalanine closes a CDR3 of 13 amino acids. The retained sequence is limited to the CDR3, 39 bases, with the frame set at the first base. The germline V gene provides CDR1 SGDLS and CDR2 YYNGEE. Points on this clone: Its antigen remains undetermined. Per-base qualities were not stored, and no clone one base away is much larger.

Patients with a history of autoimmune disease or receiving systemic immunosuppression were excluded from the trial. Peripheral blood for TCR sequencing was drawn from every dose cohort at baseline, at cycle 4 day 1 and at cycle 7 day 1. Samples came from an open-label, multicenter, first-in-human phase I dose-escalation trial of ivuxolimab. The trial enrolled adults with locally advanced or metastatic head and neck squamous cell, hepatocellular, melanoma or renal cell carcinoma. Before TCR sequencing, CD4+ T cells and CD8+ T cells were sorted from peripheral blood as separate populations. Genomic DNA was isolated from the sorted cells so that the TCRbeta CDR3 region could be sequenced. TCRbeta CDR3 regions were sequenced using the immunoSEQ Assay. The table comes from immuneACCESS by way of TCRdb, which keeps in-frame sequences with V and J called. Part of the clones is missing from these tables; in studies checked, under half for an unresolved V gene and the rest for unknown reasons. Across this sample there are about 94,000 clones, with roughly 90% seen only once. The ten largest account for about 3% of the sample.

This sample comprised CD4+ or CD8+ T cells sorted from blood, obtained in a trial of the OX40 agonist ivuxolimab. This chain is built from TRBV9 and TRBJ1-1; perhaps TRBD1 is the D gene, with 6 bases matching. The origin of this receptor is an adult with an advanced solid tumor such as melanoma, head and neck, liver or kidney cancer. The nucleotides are TGTGCCAGCAGGCCGACCCAAGGGGGTGAAGCTTTCTTT. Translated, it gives CASRPTQGGEAFF. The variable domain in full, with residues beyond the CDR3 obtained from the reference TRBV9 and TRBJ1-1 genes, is DSGVTQTPKHLITATGQRVTLRCSPRSGDLSVYWYQQSLDQGLQFLIQYYNGEERAKGNILERFSAQQFPDLHSELNLSSLELGDSALYFCASRPTQGGEAFFGQGTRLTVV.